These 17 T cell receptor beta chains originate from one sample sequenced in a study of CD8+ T cells in alopecia areata. As the sequencing template, cDNA was produced by extracting RNA and reverse transcribing it. Assay used: immunoSEQ multiplex PCR; TCRdb lists only in-frame clones, some missing. The table shows 150,000 to 200,000 clones, with 50% to 60% occurring only once. Sequencing was performed on CD4+ T cells sorted from blood. All receptors derive from a human donor in good health.

This chain links TRBV29-1 with TRBJ2-2; D is perhaps TRBD1 (5 bases). CDR3 size: 13 residues. Germline assignment: CDR1 SQVTM and CDR2 ANQGSEA. Trimming took off 5 bases at V and 4 bases at J, with 11 bases between the two ends. The CDR3 region is CSVSGAGTGELFF. CDR3 bases: TGCAGCGTTAGTGGGGCCGGCACCGGGGAGCTGTTTTTT.

This clone was detected a few times. The chain couples TRBV5-4 to TRBJ2-5; D is undetermined. Trimming removed 6 bases at V and 5 bases at J, with 17 bases between. Germline V gene lookup returns CDR1 SGHNT and CDR2 YYREEE (reference sequence). The CDR3 is made up of 14 amino acids. The CDR3 bases are TGTGCCAGCACCGACCGATCGGGCGAGGAGACCCAGTACTTC. Encoded protein: CASTDRSGEETQYF.

This clone has only one observation. This sequence joins TRBV9 and TRBJ2-3; D gene ambiguous. Germline V gives CDR1 SGDLS, CDR2 YYNGEE. The V and J ends lost 4 bases and 4 bases respectively, with 10 bases between them. The CDR3 is 13 amino acids. This CDR3 reads CASSFKTSDTQYF. DNA for the CDR3: TGTGCCAGCAGCTTCAAGACTTCAGATACGCAGTATTTT.

DNA for the CDR3: TGCGCCAGCAGCTTGGCCGGGACAGGGGTCCAAGAGACCCAGTACTTC. The encoded protein is CASSLAGTGVQETQYF. J is TRBJ2-5 and V is TRBV5-1, with 10 bases lining up with TRBD1. Losses at the gene ends were 0 bases for V and 1 base for J; bases not matched to a gene: 3. This CDR3 is 16 amino acids long. CDR1 is SGHRS and CDR2 is YFSETQ in the germline V gene.

The rearrangement uses TRBV29-1 and TRBJ2-1; possibly TRBD1 or TRBD2 for D (6 bases each). Per germline, CDR1 SQVTM and CDR2 ANQGSEA. Trimming removed 4 bases from V and 1 base from J, with 11 bases in between. The CDR3 contains 14 residues. The CDR3 region has the DNA TGCAGCGTTGGGAGGGGGACTTCCTACAATGAGCAGTTCTTC. Its translation is CSVGRGTSYNEQFF.

This clone was observed a few times. V is TRBV6-5 and J is TRBJ2-7; 7 bases align to TRBD2. Per the germline V gene, CDR1 is MNHEY and CDR2 is SVGAGI. This CDR3 spans 14 amino acids. V trimming: 6 bases; J trimming: 3 bases; junction bases outside the gene matches: 8. The CDR3: CASSRGGGSYEQYF. CDR3 DNA: TGTGCCAGCAGCCGCGGTGGCGGGAGCTACGAGCAGTACTTC.

This clone showed up just a few times. The CDR3 region has the DNA TGTGCCAGCAGCCAAGCTAAGACAGGGATGTCCGGGGAGCTGTTTTTT. Protein: CASSQAKTGMSGELFF. J is TRBJ2-2 and V is TRBV4-2, with 7 bases identical to TRBD1. J gave up 6 bases and V 1 base, and 8 bases lay outside the gene matches. The CDR3 has 16 residues. The germline CDR1 and CDR2 sequences are LGHNA and YNFKEQ.

The rearrangement uses TRBV19 and TRBJ2-5; TRBD1 matches at 11 bases. This CDR3 is built from 14 residues. Germline CDR1 and CDR2: LNHDA and SQIVND (reference sequence). V shed 8 bases and J 4 bases; nucleotides not matched to a gene: 6. CDR3 sequence: CASQDRGRGETQYF. Here the CDR3 DNA reads TGTGCCAGTCAGGACAGGGGGCGCGGAGAGACCCAGTACTTC.

This clone turned up a few times. The rearrangement links TRBV23-1 to TRBJ2-6; TRBD1 aligns across 11 bases. TRBV23-1 is given ORF status, its function remaining uncertain. J lost 1 base, V lost 2 bases, and 7 bases had no gene match. The CDR3 is made up of 19 amino acids. In DNA form, the CDR3 reads TGCGCCAGCAGTCAAAGGGACAGGGGGTTTGCTTCTGGGGCCAACGTCCTGACTTTC. This sequence encodes CASSQRDRGFASGANVLTF.

The chain recombines TRBV2 with TRBJ2-7; D is undetermined. Trimming stripped 2 bases from V and 0 bases from J, with 11 bases between. CDR3 length: 15 amino acids. Germline V gene sequence: CDR1 SNHLY, CDR2 FYNNEI. Written as DNA, the CDR3 is TGTGCCAGCAGTGAAAGGTTCTCGAGCTCCTACGAGCAGTACTTC. Its protein product is CASSERFSSSYEQYF.

This clone was seen more than once but under ten times. This rearrangement joins TRBV4-2 to TRBJ2-3; D gene ambiguous. With 0 bases removed from V and 3 bases from J, the gap between germline ends came to 10 bases. The V gene's germline CDR1 is LGHNA and CDR2 YNFKEQ. The CDR3 length is 15 residues. CDR3 sequence reads: CASSQDPQPTDTQYF. CDR3 DNA sequence: TGTGCCAGCAGCCAAGATCCTCAGCCTACAGATACGCAGTATTTT.

The sample holds a few counts of this clone. Other DNA variants within this sample encode the same CDR3. V is TRBV18 and J is TRBJ2-7, with D possibly matching TRBD1 (6 bases). Germline CDR1 reads KGHSH; CDR2 reads LQKENI. The CDR3 sequence is 13 residues long. Between the trimmed V and J ends, which lost 2 bases and 7 bases, there was a span of 12 bases. The CDR3 DNA follows: TGTGCCAGCTCACCAAATACAGGGCGGGAGCAGTACTTC. It is translated as CASSPNTGREQYF.

This clone was seen a handful of times. This chain links TRBV15 with TRBJ2-1; D gene uncertain. Germline assignment: CDR1 LNHNV and CDR2 YYDKDF (reference sequence). V was clipped by 3 bases and J by 0 bases, with 9 bases between them. The CDR3 runs 15 residues. The DNA for the CDR3 is TGTGCCACCAGCAGTCCAATGAGCTCCTACAATGAGCAGTTCTTC. Translated: CATSSPMSSYNEQFF.

The chain has TRBV23-1 and TRBJ1-1; 7 nucleotides align to TRBD1. TRBV23-1 is an ORF, and what it does is uncertain. This CDR3 has 18 amino acids. Trimming cost V 8 bases and J 0 bases; bases outside gene matches: 18. The CDR3 loop reads CASDPLTGEKEVNTEAFF. CDR3 nucleotides: TGCGCCAGCGACCCCTTAACAGGGGAAAAGGAAGTGAACACTGAAGCTTTCTTT.

This clone has only a few counts. The chain has TRBV29-1 and TRBJ2-3; 11 bases line up with TRBD1. CDR1 is SQVTM and CDR2 is ANQGSEA in the germline V gene. The CDR3 is made up of 15 amino acids. J gave up 3 bases and V 6 bases, and 8 bases lay outside the gene matches. In DNA form, the CDR3 reads TGCAGCGTGGACTCCGGGACAGGGGGGACAGATACGCAGTATTTT. Translation: CSVDSGTGGTDTQYF.

CDR3 residues: CASSLPGVRAQYF. The DNA of the CDR3 is TGTGCCAGCAGCTTGCCAGGGGTTCGGGCCCAGTACTTC. The chain is built from TRBV5-6 and TRBJ2-7, with D possibly matching TRBD1 (6 bases). Germline CDR1 reads SGHDT; CDR2 reads YYEEEE. The V end was cut by 1 base, the J end by 10 bases, with 15 bases between. This CDR3 has 13 amino acids.

CDR3: CASSEGDTQYF. CDR3 DNA sequence: TGCGCCAGCAGCGAGGGCGATACGCAGTATTTT. This sequence joins TRBV5-1 and TRBJ2-3; perhaps TRBD2 as D (5 bases). There are 11 residues in the CDR3. Trimming took off 4 bases at V and 6 bases at J, with 6 bases between the two ends. CDR1 is SGHRS and CDR2 is YFSETQ in the germline V gene.